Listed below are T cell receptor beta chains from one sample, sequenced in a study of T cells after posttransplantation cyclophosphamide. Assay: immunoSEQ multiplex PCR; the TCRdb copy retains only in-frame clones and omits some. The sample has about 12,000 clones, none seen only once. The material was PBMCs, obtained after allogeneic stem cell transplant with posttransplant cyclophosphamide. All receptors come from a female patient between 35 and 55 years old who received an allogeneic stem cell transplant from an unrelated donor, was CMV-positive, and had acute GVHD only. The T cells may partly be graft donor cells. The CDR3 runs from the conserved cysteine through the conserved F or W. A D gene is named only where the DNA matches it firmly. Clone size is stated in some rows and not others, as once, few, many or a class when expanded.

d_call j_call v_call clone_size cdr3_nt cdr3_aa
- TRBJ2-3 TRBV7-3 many TGTGCCAGCAGCTCAGACATGGAAGATACGCAGTATTTT CASSSDMEDTQYF
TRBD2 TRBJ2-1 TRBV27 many TGTGCCAGCAGTTTACCCCGACTAGCGGGGTATACCTACAATGAGCAGTTCTTC CASSLPRLAGYTYNEQFF
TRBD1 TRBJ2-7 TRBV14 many TGTGCCAGCAGCCAAGAGACTTGGGACAGATCCTACGAGCAGTACTTC CASSQETWDRSYEQYF
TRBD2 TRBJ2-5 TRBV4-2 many TGTGCCAGCAGCCACCGACTAGCCAAACAAGAGACCCAGTACTTC CASSHRLAKQETQYF
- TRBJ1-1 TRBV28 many TGTGCCAGCAGTTTGGGTGGCAACAGGGAAACTGAAGCTTTCTTT CASSLGGNRETEAFF
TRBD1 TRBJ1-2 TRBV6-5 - TGTGCCAGCAGTCAACCGGGACAGGTATCCTATGGCTACACCTTC CASSQPGQVSYGYTF
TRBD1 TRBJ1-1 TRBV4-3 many TGCGCCAGCAGCAAAGAAACCGACAGGGCGGCTTTCTTT CASSKETDRAAFF
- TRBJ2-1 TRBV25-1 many TGTGCCAGCAGTGAATATGCGGCGGGCCTACCCTACAATGAGCAGTTCTTC CASSEYAAGLPYNEQFF
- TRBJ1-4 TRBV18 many TGTGCCAGCTCACCTAATCCAACTAATGAAAAACTGTTTTTT CASSPNPTNEKLFF
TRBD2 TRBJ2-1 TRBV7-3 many TGTGCCAGCAGCCCAGGGACTAGCTACAATGAGCAGTTCTTC CASSPGTSYNEQFF
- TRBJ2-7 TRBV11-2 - TGTGCCAGCAGCTTAGGCCTCTGGCGGGAGCAGTACTTC CASSLGLWREQYF
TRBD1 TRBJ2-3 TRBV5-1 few TGCGCCAGCAGCCTAGGGACAGGGGGTACAGATACGCAGTATTTT CASSLGTGGTDTQYF
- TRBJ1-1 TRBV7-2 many TGTGCCAGCAGGGGGGGGGCCACTGAAGCTTTCTTT CASRGGATEAFF
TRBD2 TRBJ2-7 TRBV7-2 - TGTGCCAGCAGAGTCGGACTAGCGGTGTCCTACGAGCAGTACTTC CASRVGLAVSYEQYF
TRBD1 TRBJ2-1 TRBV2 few TGTGCCAGCACCGGCGTGATATGGACAGGGGGCTATGAGCAGTTCTTC CASTGVIWTGGYEQFF
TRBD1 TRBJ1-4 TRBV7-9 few TGTGCCAGCAGCCCCTACAGGGGGCGCGGAGTAGAGGAAAAACTGTTTTTT CASSPYRGRGVEEKLFF
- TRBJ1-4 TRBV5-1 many TGCGCCAGCAGCTCAACCTGGGACACGAATGAAAAACTGTTTTTT CASSSTWDTNEKLFF
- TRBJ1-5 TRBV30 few TGTGCCTGGAGCCGGGTCCGGGAAAGCAATCAGCCCCAGCATTTT CAWSRVRESNQPQHF
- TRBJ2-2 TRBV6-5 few TGTGCCAGCAGTTTCTTCCCGACTGGAAACACCGGGGAGCTGTTTTTT CASSFFPTGNTGELFF
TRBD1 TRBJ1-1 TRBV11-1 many TGTGCCAGCAGCCCGTCCGTTGACAGGGACACTGAAGCTTTCTTT CASSPSVDRDTEAFF
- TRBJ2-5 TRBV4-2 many TGTGCCAGCAGCCAATTGCGCGGGGACCAAGAGACCCAGTACTTC CASSQLRGDQETQYF
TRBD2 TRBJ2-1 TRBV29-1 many TGCAGCGTTGCGACTAGCGGTAACAATGAGCAGTTCTTC CSVATSGNNEQFF
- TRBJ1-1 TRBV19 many TGTGCCAGTAGGTCGGGGAATAGTGAAGCTTTCTTT CASRSGNSEAFF
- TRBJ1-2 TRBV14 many TGTGCCAGCAGCCAAGATGGGGGCCACTGGGCCCTCACCTTC CASSQDGGHWALTF
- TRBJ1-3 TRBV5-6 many TGTGCCAGCAGCTTGGAGTGGGGGCTCAGCTCTGGAAACACCATATATTTT CASSLEWGLSSGNTIYF
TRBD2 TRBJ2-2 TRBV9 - TGTGCCAGCAGCGTAGGGGCGGGAGTGGTCGGGGAGCTGTTTTTT CASSVGAGVVGELFF
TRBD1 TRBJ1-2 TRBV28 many TGTGCCAGCAGTTTATGGGGACAGGGCTACACCTTC CASSLWGQGYTF
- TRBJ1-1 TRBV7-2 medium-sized TGTGCCAGCAGCTTCTCAACATCGAACACTGAAGCTTTCTTT CASSFSTSNTEAFF
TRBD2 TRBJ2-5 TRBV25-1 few TGTGCCAGCAGTGGCGGACTAGCGGGGCCCCCCGAGAAGACCCAGTACTTC CASSGGLAGPPEKTQYF
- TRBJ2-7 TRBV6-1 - TGTGCCAGCAGTGAATACGGGGGACTCGGGGCCTACGAGCAGTACTTC CASSEYGGLGAYEQYF
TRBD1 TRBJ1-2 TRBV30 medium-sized TGTGCCTGGAGCCTCAGGGGGCTTACCTACACCTTC CAWSLRGLTYTF
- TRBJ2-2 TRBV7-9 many TGTGCCAGCAGCCCTGGACACACCGCGAGCACCGGGGAGCTGTTTTTT CASSPGHTASTGELFF
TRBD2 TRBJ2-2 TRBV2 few TGTGCCAGCAGTTGGACTAGCGGGGCCACCGGGGAGCTGTTTTTT CASSWTSGATGELFF
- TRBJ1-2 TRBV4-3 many TGCGCCAGCAGCCAAGACCCTGGACAGTTCTATGGCTACACCTTC CASSQDPGQFYGYTF
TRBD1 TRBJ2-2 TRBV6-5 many TGTGCCAGCAGTTACTCGGGGGACAGGAAGCTGTTTTTT CASSYSGDRKLFF
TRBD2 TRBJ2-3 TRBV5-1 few TGCGCCAGCAGCTTCGGGGGGACAGATACGCAGTATTTT CASSFGGTDTQYF
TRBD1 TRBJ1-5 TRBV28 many TGTGCCAGCGACTCGCAGGGGGGCGGCAATCAGCCCCAGCATTTT CASDSQGGGNQPQHF
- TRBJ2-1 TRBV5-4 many TGTGCCAGCAGCTCTGCGAAAAGCCGTTACAATGAGCAGTTCTTC CASSSAKSRYNEQFF
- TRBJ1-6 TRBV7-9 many TGTGCCAGCAGCTTAACTACATCGGGTAATTCACCCCTCCACTTT CASSLTTSGNSPLHF
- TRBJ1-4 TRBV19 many TGTGCCAGTAGCAAACTCGGGGAGAATGAAAAACTGTTTTTT CASSKLGENEKLFF